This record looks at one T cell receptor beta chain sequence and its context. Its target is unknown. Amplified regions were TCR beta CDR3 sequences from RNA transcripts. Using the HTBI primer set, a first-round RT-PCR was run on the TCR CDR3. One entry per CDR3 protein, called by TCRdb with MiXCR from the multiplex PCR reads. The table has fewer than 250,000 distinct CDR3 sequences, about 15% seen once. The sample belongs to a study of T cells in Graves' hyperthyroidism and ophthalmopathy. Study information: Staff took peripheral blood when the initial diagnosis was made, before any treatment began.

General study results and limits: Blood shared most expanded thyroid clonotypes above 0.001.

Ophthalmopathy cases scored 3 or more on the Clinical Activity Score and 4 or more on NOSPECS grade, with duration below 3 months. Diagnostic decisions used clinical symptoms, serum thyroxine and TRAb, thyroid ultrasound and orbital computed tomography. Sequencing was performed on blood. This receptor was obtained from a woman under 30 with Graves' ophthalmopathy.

Here the CDR3 reads CASSSRTGTGGFGEQYF. The CDR3 nucleotides read TGTGCCAGCAGCTCTAGGACCGGGACAGGGGGCTTTGGGGAGCAGTACTTC. This chain connects TRBV7-2 to TRBJ2-7; TRBD1 aligns across 12 bases. Trimming cost V 4 bases and J 7 bases; bases outside gene matches: 14. This CDR3 has 17 amino acids. From germline, CDR1 is SGHTA and CDR2 FQGNSA.